A selection of T cell receptor beta chains follows, all from one sample in a study of cytomegalovirus exposure and HLA in healthy donors. Here immunoSEQ multiplex PCR was the method, and the copy in TCRdb shows in-frame clones only, minus some. Altogether 80,000 to 100,000 clones are present, around 77% being singletons, with the ten largest covering under 7.5%. The sample was PBMCs. The receptors come from a man aged 50-59 years in good health and CMV-seropositive. The CDR3 runs from the conserved cysteine through the conserved F or W. The D gene is left open where the match is weak. Clone size is not always given. Where it is, it says once, few, many or a class for expanded clones.

j_call	clone_size	v_call	d_call	cdr3_nt	cdr3_aa
TRBJ2-7	-	TRBV6-5	-	TGTGCCAGCAGCGAGGCCAGAAAATACGAGCAGTACTTC	CASSEARKYEQYF
TRBJ2-7	-	TRBV28	TRBD1	TGTGCCAGCAGTTTCTCTTTCCGGGACAGCAACTACGAGCAGTACTTC	CASSFSFRDSNYEQYF
TRBJ2-5	few	TRBV7-9	-	TGTGCCAGCAGCTTGGGGCCTCGAGAGACCCAGTACTTC	CASSLGPRETQYF
TRBJ2-7	-	TRBV29-1	TRBD1	TGCAGCGTTGAGACGGACAGGTCCAGGGAGCAGTACTTC	CSVETDRSREQYF
TRBJ1-6	once	TRBV7-8	-	TGTGCCAGCAGCCCCTCAACCTGGAGGATGGATTCACCCCTCCACTTT	CASSPSTWRMDSPLHF
TRBJ1-1	-	TRBV9	-	TGTGCCAGCAGCGTAGGGGGCAGGGCGGATGAAGCTTTCTTT	CASSVGGRADEAFF
TRBJ1-2	-	TRBV25-1	-	TGTGCCAGCAGTGAATGGGAGGGGTACTATGGCTACACCTTC	CASSEWEGYYGYTF
TRBJ2-7	-	TRBV19	TRBD1	TGTGCCAGTACCGGGACAGGGGGGGCCTACGAGCAGTACTTC	CASTGTGGAYEQYF
TRBJ1-5	-	TRBV4-3	-	TGCGCCAGCAGCCAAGTCCCGGGTCCTAGCAATCAGCCCCAGCATTTT	CASSQVPGPSNQPQHF
TRBJ2-3	medium-sized	TRBV6-1	TRBD2	TGTGCCAGCAGTGAGACTAGCGGGGGGGCAGATACGCAGTATTTT	CASSETSGGADTQYF
TRBJ1-2	-	TRBV15	-	TGTGCCACCAGCAGAGATCAATTCTATGGCTACACCTTC	CATSRDQFYGYTF
TRBJ1-3	few	TRBV2	TRBD1	TGTGCCAGCATCACCGGGACAGGGGCTGGAAACACCATATATTTT	CASITGTGAGNTIYF
TRBJ1-2	-	TRBV4-2	-	TGTGCCAGCAGCCACCGCGGGACCGAAATTTCCCCGGGCTACACCTTC	CASSHRGTEISPGYTF
TRBJ2-7	-	TRBV4-1	-	TGCGCCAGCAGCCAAGGGGAAGGGAGAGGCTACGAGCAGTACTTC	CASSQGEGRGYEQYF
TRBJ2-3	-	TRBV29-1	-	TGCAGCGTTAACTGGGCAGGAGGAGATACGCAGTATTTT	CSVNWAGGDTQYF
TRBJ2-2	-	TRBV5-8	-	TGTGCCAGCAGCTTGCAGGGGGGATACACCGGGGAGCTGTTTTTT	CASSLQGGYTGELFF
TRBJ1-3	few	TRBV2	TRBD1	TGTGCCAGCAGTGATCTCCGGACAGGCTCTGGAAACACCATATATTTT	CASSDLRTGSGNTIYF
TRBJ1-2	-	TRBV4-2	TRBD1	TGTGCCAGCAGCCAAACTCAGGACAGGGTCTATGGCTACACCTTC	CASSQTQDRVYGYTF
TRBJ2-3	once	TRBV7-9	TRBD1	TGTGCCAGCAGCCCGGGACAGGGCGGCACAGATACGCAGTATTTT	CASSPGQGGTDTQYF
TRBJ2-2	-	TRBV7-6	TRBD2	TGTGCCAGCAGCTTAGGGACTAGCGGGGAGCTGTTTTTT	CASSLGTSGELFF
TRBJ2-7	-	TRBV30	-	TGTGCCTGGAGTGTATACGGAAGGAGCTCCTACGAGCAGTACTTC	CAWSVYGRSSYEQYF
TRBJ1-5	once	TRBV7-2	-	TGTGCCAGCAGCTCTGGACTCATAGGGGGTCAGCCCCAGCATTTT	CASSSGLIGGQPQHF
TRBJ2-5	-	TRBV18	-	TGTGCCAGCTCGCTATACGGAGAGACCCAGTACTTC	CASSLYGETQYF
TRBJ2-3	-	TRBV29-1	-	TGCAGCGTGGGAGGAGGGCCAAGAAGCACAGATACGCAGTATTTT	CSVGGGPRSTDTQYF
TRBJ2-7	once	TRBV6-6	TRBD1	TGTGCCAGCAGCTCCCGGGACAGGGGTTCCTACGAGCAGTACTTC	CASSSRDRGSYEQYF
TRBJ2-7	-	TRBV6-5	TRBD1	TGTGCCAGCAGCAACCCAGGGGGCGCCTACGAGCAGTACTTC	CASSNPGGAYEQYF
TRBJ1-5	-	TRBV18	-	TGTGCCAGCTCACCCCAGGGAAACAATCAGCCCCAGCATTTT	CASSPQGNNQPQHF
TRBJ1-2	-	TRBV28	-	TGTGCCAGCAGTCCACCTGGAGGGTCTATTTTCCTCTATGGCTACACCTTC	CASSPPGGSIFLYGYTF
TRBJ1-1	once	TRBV7-9	TRBD1	TGTGCCAGCAGCCTCGGACAGGGAGGGGTTACTGAAGCTTTCTTT	CASSLGQGGVTEAFF
TRBJ2-7	-	TRBV9	-	TGTGCCAGCAGCTCCCCCGACAGACGACAGGAGGTCCTCCCCACCTACGAGCAGTACTTC	CASSSPDRRQEVLPTYEQYF
TRBJ2-1	-	TRBV4-2	-	TGTGCCAGCAGCCAAGATTTACAAACGCCATCCTACAATGAGCAGTTCTTC	CASSQDLQTPSYNEQFF
TRBJ2-2	-	TRBV5-1	TRBD1	TGCGCCAGCAGCTGGGATGGGACAGGGGCGGCCGGGGAGCTGTTTTTT	CASSWDGTGAAGELFF
TRBJ1-2	-	TRBV28	TRBD1	TGTGCCAGCAGCGGGACAGGCTATGGCTACACCTTC	CASSGTGYGYTF
TRBJ1-5	-	TRBV19	-	TGTGCCAGTAGTATAGAAAGCACTCCGAGTCAGCCCCAGCATTTT	CASSIESTPSQPQHF